Listed below are T cell receptor beta chains from one sample, sequenced in a study of sequential checkpoint blockade in melanoma. Measured with immunoSEQ multiplex PCR; TCRdb has only the in-frame clones, and not every one. This sample yields about 18,000 clones, of which roughly 80% are seen a single time; 30% to 40% belongs to the top ten. Sequences were derived from CD8+ T cells sorted from blood (inferred from file names), sampled from a patient given nivolumab and ipilimumab in sequence. These receptors originate from a human donor with melanoma. CDR3s include the opening cysteine and the closing phenylalanine or tryptophan. D genes are given only for firm matches. The listing skips clone size in some rows; elsewhere it reads once, few, many or a size class.

j_call | clone_size | v_call | d_call | cdr3_nt | cdr3_aa
TRBJ2-7 | once | TRBV27 | TRBD2 | TGTGCCAGCAGTTCGGTAGTACTAGCGGGAGGGCCGTACGAGCAGTACTTC | CASSSVVLAGGPYEQYF
TRBJ2-1 | NA | TRBV7-2 | NA | TGTGCCAGCAGCCCCGTTCCGAATGAGCAGTTCTTC | CASSPVPNEQFF
TRBJ2-7 | NA | TRBV5-4 | NA | TGCGCCAGCAGCCAAGCAGGGGCGAACTACGAGCAGTACTTC | CASSQAGANYEQYF
TRBJ2-7 | NA | TRBV4-1 | TRBD1 | TGCGCCAGCAGCCCGGGACAGGGGGGATACGAGCAGTACTTC | CASSPGQGGYEQYF
TRBJ2-5 | NA | TRBV2 | TRBD1 | TGTGCCACGACAGGGGCTCCCGTGAGGGAGACCCAGTACTTC | CATTGAPVRETQYF
TRBJ1-1 | NA | TRBV27 | NA | TGTGCCTCTAAGGGAGGGTCGAACACTGAAGCTTTCTTT | CASKGGSNTEAFF
TRBJ1-2 | NA | TRBV9 | NA | TGTGCCAGCAGTCAAACAGACTATGGCTACACCTTC | CASSQTDYGYTF
TRBJ1-1 | NA | TRBV6-5 | TRBD1 | TGTGCCAGCAGTTTCTGGACAGGGGGCCAGAACACTGAAGCTTTCTTT | CASSFWTGGQNTEAFF
TRBJ2-7 | NA | TRBV2 | NA | TGTGCCAGCACCCCAAACTCCTACGAGCAGTACTTC | CASTPNSYEQYF
TRBJ1-1 | NA | TRBV6-1 | NA | TGTGCCAGCAGTGAAGCGGGGGGGAACACTGAAGCTTTCTTT | CASSEAGGNTEAFF
TRBJ2-1 | NA | TRBV29-1 | TRBD1 | TGCAGCGCCCAAGGGGACAGGGAGGACAATGAGCAGTTCTTC | CSAQGDREDNEQFF
TRBJ2-7 | NA | TRBV6-6 | NA | TGTGCCAGCAGTTACCTCAGGGTTGACTACGAGCAGTACTTC | CASSYLRVDYEQYF
TRBJ2-1 | NA | TRBV29-1 | NA | TGCAGCGTCGGGGGATACGGGAGGGGGCCCTACAATGAGCAGTTCTTC | CSVGGYGRGPYNEQFF
TRBJ2-7 | NA | TRBV28 | NA | TGTGCCAGCAGTCCTAAACCCCAGGGGGGCGAGCAGTACTTC | CASSPKPQGGEQYF